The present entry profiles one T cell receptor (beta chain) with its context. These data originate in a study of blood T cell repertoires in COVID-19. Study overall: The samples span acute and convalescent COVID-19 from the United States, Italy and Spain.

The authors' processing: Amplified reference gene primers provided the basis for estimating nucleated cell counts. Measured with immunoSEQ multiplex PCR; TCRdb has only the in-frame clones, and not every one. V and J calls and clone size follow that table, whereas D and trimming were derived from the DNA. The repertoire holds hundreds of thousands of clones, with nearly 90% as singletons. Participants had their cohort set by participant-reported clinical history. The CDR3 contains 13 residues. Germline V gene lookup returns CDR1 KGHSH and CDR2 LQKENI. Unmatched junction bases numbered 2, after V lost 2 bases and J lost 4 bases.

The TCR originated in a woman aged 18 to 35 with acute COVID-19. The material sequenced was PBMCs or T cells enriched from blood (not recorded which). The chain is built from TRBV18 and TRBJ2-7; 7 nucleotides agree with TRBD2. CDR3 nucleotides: TGTGCCAGCTCACCAGGGGGGGGTTACGAGCAGTACTTC. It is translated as CASSPGGGYEQYF.